One and the same sample provided the 3 T cell receptor beta chains below, sequenced in a study of blood T cell repertoires in COVID-19. Measured with immunoSEQ multiplex PCR; TCRdb has only the in-frame clones, and not every one. Altogether around 350,000 clones are present, approximately 86% being singletons, with the ten largest covering less than 3.5%. The sequenced material came from peripheral blood. The receptor set was obtained from a human donor in a cohort sampled during active COVID-19.

This clone was seen repeatedly, ten times or more. This sequence joins TRBV15 and TRBJ1-1, with no clear D. The CDR3 covers 14 residues. Trimming took off 0 bases at V and 3 bases at J, with 8 bases between the two ends. Germline V gene lookup returns CDR1 LNHNV and CDR2 YYDKDF (reference sequence). The CDR3 DNA sequence: TGTGCCACCAGCAGAGATTACGAGGACACTGAAGCTTTCTTT. Encoded protein: CATSRDYEDTEAFF.

The V and J genes are TRBV2 and TRBJ2-1; a weak D match, TRBD2 (6 bases). From germline, CDR1 is SNHLY and CDR2 FYNNEI. V was shortened by 6 bases and J by 2 bases, with 20 bases between the two germline ends. CDR3 length: 17 residues. The CDR3 region has the DNA TGTGCCAGCAGGGGCTCCGCGGGGCCGGGACCCTACAATGAGCAGTTCTTC. The encoded protein is CASRGSAGPGPYNEQFF. Filled out from reference TRBV2 and TRBJ2-1, the complete variable domain reads EPEVTQTPSHQVTQMGQEVILRCVPISNHLYFYWYRQILGQKVEFLVSFYNNEISEKSEIFDDQFSVERPDGSNFTLKIRSTKLEDSAMYFCASRGSAGPGPYNEQFFGPGTRLTVL.

This rearrangement joins TRBV28 to TRBJ2-7, with 7 nucleotides matching TRBD1. Germline CDR1 and CDR2: MDHEN and SYDVKM. The junction had 11 bases not matched to a gene; V was cut back by 3 bases and J by 0 bases. The CDR3 is 17 amino acids. The CDR3 sequence: CASSLGQTPRISYEQYF. As DNA, the CDR3 is TGTGCCAGCAGTTTGGGACAGACCCCACGGATCTCCTACGAGCAGTACTTC.